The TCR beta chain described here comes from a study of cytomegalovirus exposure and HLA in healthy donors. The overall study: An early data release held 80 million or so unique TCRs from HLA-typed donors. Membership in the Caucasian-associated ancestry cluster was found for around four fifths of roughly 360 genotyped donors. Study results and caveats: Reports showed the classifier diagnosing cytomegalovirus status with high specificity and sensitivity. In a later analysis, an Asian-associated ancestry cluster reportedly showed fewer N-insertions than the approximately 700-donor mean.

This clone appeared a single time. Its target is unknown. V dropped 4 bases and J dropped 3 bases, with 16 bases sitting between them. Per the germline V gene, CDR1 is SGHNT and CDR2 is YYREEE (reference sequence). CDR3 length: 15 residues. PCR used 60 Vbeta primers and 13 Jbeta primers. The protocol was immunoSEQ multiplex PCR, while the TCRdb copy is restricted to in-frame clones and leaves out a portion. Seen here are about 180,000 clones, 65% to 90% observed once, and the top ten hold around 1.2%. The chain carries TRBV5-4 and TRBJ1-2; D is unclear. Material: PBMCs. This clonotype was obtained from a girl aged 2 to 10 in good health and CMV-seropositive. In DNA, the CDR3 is TGTGCCAGCAGCCCCGACGCCGGAACAGACTATGGCTACACCTTC. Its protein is CASSPDAGTDYGYTF.